Listed here is a single TCR beta chain. The protocol was immunoSEQ multiplex PCR, while the TCRdb copy is restricted to in-frame clones and leaves out a portion. The sample consists of almost 50,000 clones, around 80% of them appearing once. This entry is derived from a study of T cell responses to AZD1222 COVID-19 vaccine. The CDR3 consists of 15 residues. In germline, CDR1 is MDHEN, CDR2 SYDVKM. V shed 3 bases and J 1 base; nucleotides not matched to a gene: 4. This specimen consisted of peripheral blood, obtained on day 0 of MenACWY control vaccination. The rearrangement links TRBV28 to TRBJ2-7; 9 positions match TRBD2. This receptor was taken from an adult in good health. The CDR3 sequence is CASSFPAGGSYEQYF. The CDR3 bases are TGTGCCAGCAGTTTTCCGGCGGGAGGGTCCTACGAGCAGTACTTC. Using reference TRBV28 and TRBJ2-7 for the parts outside the CDR3, the full variable domain is DVKVTQSSRYLVKRTGEKVFLECVQDMDHENMFWYRQDPGLGLRLIYFSYDVKMKEKGDIPEGYSVSREKKERFSLILESASTNQTSMYLCASSFPAGGSYEQYFGPGTRLTVT.